The entry below gives a single T cell receptor beta chain sequence along with its context. Its antigen remains unidentified. Baseline was the first blood sampling point, followed by cycle 4 day 1 and cycle 7 day 1. This entry comes from a study of OX40 agonist ivuxolimab in advanced cancers. Study findings and constraints: There was clonal expansion of CD4+ and CD8+ blood T cells by week 6 at 0.1 to 3.0 mg/kg.

TCRdb keeps only in-frame clones here, not all; method: immunoSEQ multiplex PCR. In the table there are about 24,000 clones, 75% to 90% of which are singletons. The length of the CDR3 is 16 residues. CDR1 and CDR2 from the germline V gene are LGHNA and YSLEER. V lost 3 bases to trimming and J lost 5 bases; unmatched junction nucleotides: 9. Source: CD4+ or CD8+ T cells sorted from blood, taken in a trial of the OX40 agonist ivuxolimab. The origin of this receptor is an adult with an advanced solid tumor such as melanoma, head and neck, liver or kidney cancer. The gene calls are TRBV4-3 and TRBJ2-3, with 9 positions matching TRBD2. This CDR3 is CASSQIGGGAVDTQYF. For the CDR3, the DNA is TGCGCCAGCAGCCAGATTGGCGGGGGGGCCGTAGATACGCAGTATTTT.